The next 24 T cell receptor beta chains were all read from a single sample in a study of T cell clonality in common variable immunodeficiency. Assay used: immunoSEQ multiplex PCR; TCRdb lists only in-frame clones, some missing. There are 40,000 to 45,000 clones in the sample, none observed a single time. The sample was peripheral blood mononuclear cells. The receptor set was obtained from a person aged 18 to 75 in good health.

This clone occurred many times. The read terminates 3 residues ahead of where the CDR3 ends, so the germline J gene completes it. This rearrangement joins TRBV4-1 to TRBJ2-3, with a weak D call TRBD2 (5 bases). Trimming took off 1 base at V and 5 bases at J, with 22 bases between the two ends. Germline V gives CDR1 MGHRA, CDR2 YSYEKL. This CDR3 region has 18 residues. CDR3 DNA (partial): TGCGCCAGCAGCCAAGTCGAGTATAAGCGGAGGAATGAAGATACG. This translates into CASSQVEYKRRNEDT. Given in full, the CDR3 is CASSQVEYKRRNEDTQYF.

This clone came up many times. The germline gene is not matched at one end of the junction; a read error may be the cause. The observed sequence ends 3 residues before the CDR3 terminus, with the missing tail filled in from the germline J gene. V gene TRBV7-7 combines with J gene TRBJ2-2; 7 bases are a match to TRBD1. Per the germline V gene, CDR1 is SSHAT and CDR2 is FNYEAQ (reference sequence). This CDR3 has 15 residues. The sequenced CDR3 bases are TGTGCTAGCAGCACCAGCCAACAGGGGACCGGGGAG. Amino acid sequence: CASSTSQQGTGE. The CDR3 as a whole reads CASSTSQQGTGELFF.

This clone was seen many times. The CDR3 loop is CASSLATGGRTEAFF. The DNA read from the CDR3 is TGTGCCAGCAGCTTGGCGACGGGGGGGAGGACTGAA. The genes are TRBV5-4 and TRBJ1-1; D might be TRBD1 (5 bases). The DNA ends 3 residues before the CDR3 does, and the rest of the CDR3 is filled in from the germline J gene. V lost 0 bases, J lost 5 bases, and 14 bases lay in between. The CDR3 runs to 15 residues. The germline V gene has CDR1 SGHNT and CDR2 YYREEE (reference sequence).

Ten or more counts support this clone. The missing CDR3 end, 3 residues past where the read stops, is filled in from the germline J gene. This sequence joins TRBV7-9 and TRBJ1-1; D is uncertain. There are 12 residues in the CDR3. Germline V gene data show CDR1 as SEHNR and CDR2 as FQNEAQ (reference sequence). Trimming took 7 bases from V and 1 from J, leaving 7 bases between them. CDR3 DNA (partial): TGTGCCAGCACCTTCGGGAACACTGAA. Translating it yields CASTFGNTE. The complete CDR3 reads CASTFGNTEAFF.

This clone was observed many times. The read terminates 3 residues ahead of where the CDR3 ends, so the germline J gene completes it. The chain employs TRBV18 and TRBJ1-1; no firm D call. Trimming shortened V by 3 bases and J by 1 base, and 9 bases separated the two germline ends. This CDR3 region has 14 residues. The germline V gene encodes CDR1 KGHSH and CDR2 LQKENI. The CDR3 reads CASSPKLQNTEAFF. CDR3 bases read: TGTGCCAGCTCACCCAAACTCCAGAACACTGAA. Full variable domain (rest looked up from reference TRBV18 and TRBJ1-1): NAGVMQNPRHLVRRRGQEARLRCSPMKGHSHVYWYRQLPEEGLKFMVYLQKENIIDESGMPKERFSAEFPKEGPSILRIQQVVRGDSAAYFCASSPKLQNTEAFFGQGTRLTVV.

This clone appeared many times. The read comes to an end 3 residues before the CDR3 does, leaving the germline J gene to fill in the end. The rearrangement joins TRBV20-1 to TRBJ1-2; D possibly corresponds to TRBD1 (5 bases). The CDR3 extends over 12 amino acids. Germline lookup yields CDR1 DFQATT and CDR2 SNEGSKA (reference sequence). The covered CDR3 bases are TGCAGTGCTAGAGGGGGCGGAGGAGGC. Its translation is CSARGGGGG. The whole CDR3 sequence is CSARGGGGGYTF.

This clone was detected many times. The read ends 3 residues before the CDR3 terminus; that terminus is restored from the germline J gene. The rearrangement joins TRBV6-4 to TRBJ2-3; D unclear. CDR3 length: 13 amino acids. V was trimmed by 2 bases and J by 2 bases, leaving 5 bases between them. Germline V gene sequence: CDR1 MRHNA, CDR2 SNTAGT. CDR3 amino acids: CASSDRATDTQYF. The sequenced part of the CDR3 DNA is TGTGCCAGCAGTGACAGGGCCACAGATACG.

In this sample, this clone turned up a few times. The read ends 3 residues early relative to the CDR3; the germline J gene fills the gap. V usage is TRBV30 and J usage is TRBJ2-7, with a possible D match to TRBD2 (5 bases). Germline V gene sequence: CDR1 GTSNPN, CDR2 SVGIG (reference sequence). Trimming left V 0 bases short and J 2 bases short, with 8 bases between. The CDR3 totals 13 residues. Partial CDR3 DNA: TGTGCCTGGAGTGTCGGACTGACCTACGAG. Amino acid sequence: CAWSVGLTYE. The complete CDR3 protein is CAWSVGLTYEQYF. The complete variable domain, with remaining parts taken from reference TRBV30 and TRBJ2-7, reads SQTIHQWPATLVQPVGSPLSLECTVEGTSNPNLYWYRQAAGRGLQLLFYSVGIGQISSEVPQNLSASRPQDRQFILSSKKLLLSDSGFYLCAWSVGLTYEQYFGPGTRLTVT.

In this sample, this clone turned up a few times. The sequenced CDR3 bases are TGTGCCAGCAGTGACTCGACAGGGGGCGCAGATACG. As protein: CASSDSTGGADT. The whole CDR3 region reads CASSDSTGGADTQYF. This chain uses TRBV6-4 with TRBJ2-3, with 10 bases fitting TRBD1. The read is 3 residues too short to cover the CDR3 end, so that end is filled in from the germline J gene. The CDR3 is made up of 15 amino acids. The V and J ends lost 0 bases and 4 bases, in that order; junction bases with no gene match: 1. The germline gives CDR1 MRHNA, CDR2 SNTAGT.

This clone has a count of ten or more. The read is 3 residues too short to cover the CDR3 end, so that end is filled in from the germline J gene. This rearrangement joins TRBV11-2 to TRBJ1-5; the D gene is possibly TRBD1 (5 bases). CDR3 length equals 15 residues. Trimming removed 0 bases from V and 1 base from J, with 7 bases in between. Germline CDR1 reads SGHAT; CDR2 reads FQNNGV. The part of the CDR3 DNA that was read is TGTGCCAGCAGCTTAGACGGGGGGAGCAATCAGCCC. Residues: CASSLDGGSNQP. Given in full, the CDR3 is CASSLDGGSNQPQHF.

The sample holds many counts of this clone. Partial CDR3 DNA: TGCAGTGCCCCGACAGGGTGGACC. Amino acids: CSAPTGWT. The entire CDR3 sequence reads CSAPTGWTQYF. The gene calls are TRBV20-1 and TRBJ2-5, with 7 bases identical to TRBD1. Read coverage stops 3 residues before the CDR3 terminus; the germline J gene supplies the remainder. The CDR3 covers 11 residues. V was pared by 6 bases and J by 7 bases, with 5 bases of the junction left unmatched. Germline V gene lookup returns CDR1 DFQATT and CDR2 SNEGSKA (reference sequence).

There are many counts of this clone. With the read ending 3 residues before the CDR3 end, the germline J gene is used to fill in that end. The rearrangement joins TRBV5-4 to TRBJ2-7, with 12 nucleotides matching TRBD2. The CDR3 contains 15 residues. Germline assignment: CDR1 SGHNT and CDR2 YYREEE (reference sequence). The J segment lost 2 bases and the V segment lost 4 bases, leaving 4 bases of the junction unmatched. The CDR3 bases that were read are TGTGCCAGCAGCCCTCGGACTAGCGGGACCTACGAG. Residues: CASSPRTSGTYE. The full-length CDR3 reads as CASSPRTSGTYEQYF.

In the case of this clone: The read terminates 3 residues ahead of where the CDR3 ends, so the germline J gene completes it. This sequence joins TRBV2 and TRBJ1-1; possibly TRBD1 for D (5 bases). The V and J ends lost 3 bases and 7 bases respectively, with 9 bases between them. CDR1 is SNHLY, CDR2 FYNNEI, per germline. This CDR3 is 12 amino acids long. The CDR3 spells CASSDREIEAFF. Incomplete CDR3 DNA: TGTGCCAGCAGTGACAGGGAAATTGAA. The full variable domain, its missing parts supplied by reference TRBV2 and TRBJ1-1, is EPEVTQTPSHQVTQMGQEVILRCVPISNHLYFYWYRQILGQKVEFLVSFYNNEISEKSEIFDDQFSVERPDGSNFTLKIRSTKLEDSAMYFCASSDREIEAFFGQGTRLTVV.

This clone has at least ten counts. The read falls 3 residues short of the CDR3 end, and the missing part is taken from the germline J gene. V gene TRBV12-3 or TRBV12-4 combines with J gene TRBJ2-5, with 15 bases aligning to TRBD2. Unmatched junction bases numbered 3, after V lost 6 bases and J lost 4 bases. The CDR3 totals 15 residues. The CDR3 spells CASSLGLAGGETQYF. The DNA read from the CDR3 is TGTGCCAGCAGCCTGGGACTAGCGGGGGGAGAGACC.

Many counts were recorded for this clone. From the germline J gene comes the end of the CDR3, since the read stops 3 residues before it. The rearrangement uses TRBV5-1 and TRBJ1-1; 7 nucleotides match TRBD1. The CDR3 sequence is 16 residues long. Trimming took 4 bases from V and 1 from J; bases not matched to a gene: 10. Germline CDR1 reads SGHRS; CDR2 reads YFSETQ. CDR3 amino acids: CASSLQGTSGNTEAFF. CDR3 DNA (partial): TGCGCCAGCAGCCTACAGGGGACATCCGGGAACACTGAA.

The table lists this clone with a few counts. The CDR3 here is CASSLGAGRTDTQYF. The CDR3 bases that were read are TGTGCCAGCAGCTTAGGAGCGGGACGCACAGATACC. The chain links TRBV5-4 to TRBJ2-5, with 7 bases lining up with TRBD2. Read data end 3 residues before the CDR3 end; the end is taken from the germline J gene. The germline gives CDR1 SGHNT, CDR2 YYREEE (reference sequence). The CDR3 extends over 15 amino acids.

This clone has a count of ten or more. The read stops 3 residues short of the end of the CDR3; the missing end is completed from the germline J gene. The rearrangement joins TRBV2 to TRBJ2-7, with TRBD2 matching over 12 bases. There are 15 residues in the CDR3. V was pared by 3 bases and J by 6 bases, with 6 bases of the junction left unmatched. Germline V gene sequence: CDR1 SNHLY, CDR2 FYNNEI. This CDR3 reads CASSDASGRVSEQYF. The covered CDR3 bases are TGTGCCAGCAGTGACGCTAGCGGGAGGGTCAGCGAG.

The sample holds many counts of this clone. The read gets to within 3 residues of the CDR3 end, and the germline J gene fills in the rest. The chain has TRBV6-1 and TRBJ1-4, with D perhaps TRBD1 (5 bases). Deletions cut 4 bases from V and 4 bases from J, with 10 bases between. Germline V gene lookup returns CDR1 MNHNS and CDR2 SASEGT. The CDR3 sequence is 14 residues long. The CDR3 DNA, read in part, is TGTGCCAGCAGTGGAGAGGGACTTAATGAAAAA. This sequence encodes CASSGEGLNEK. The whole CDR3 protein reads CASSGEGLNEKLFF.

This clone was observed at least ten times. The read comes to an end 3 residues before the CDR3 does, leaving the germline J gene to fill in the end. This chain links TRBV7-3 with TRBJ1-1; D uncertain. V was trimmed by 0 bases and J by 1 base, leaving 3 bases between them. The CDR3 consists of 13 residues. Per the germline V gene, CDR1 is SGHTA and CDR2 is FQGTGA. CDR3 bases read: TGTGCCAGCAGCTTAACAGGGAACACTGAA. This sequence encodes CASSLTGNTE. The whole CDR3 sequence is CASSLTGNTEAFF.

The CDR3 reads CASSSRTGPYEQYF. Partial CDR3 DNA: TGTGCCAGCAGCTCGAGGACAGGGCCCTACGAG. The V call is TRBV5-4, the J call TRBJ2-7; 8 bases line up with TRBD1. The sequence runs out 3 residues before the end of the CDR3; the remainder is reconstructed from the germline J gene. J lost 2 bases, V lost 3 bases, and 4 bases had no gene match. Per the germline V gene, CDR1 is SGHNT and CDR2 is YYREEE (reference sequence). CDR3 length equals 14 residues.

Concerning this clone itself: Just one base apart from a much larger clone, this may be a read error. The read ends 3 residues early relative to the CDR3; the germline J gene fills the gap. The chain combines TRBV18 with TRBJ2-3; 10 bases match TRBD2. The germline V gene has CDR1 KGHSH and CDR2 LQKENI. CDR3 size: 14 residues. CDR3 bases read: TGTGCCAGCTCACCCGGACTAGCGGAAGAGACG. Encoded protein: CASSPGLAEET. The full CDR3 is CASSPGLAEETQYF.

In its sample, this clone was seen many times. The sequence runs out 3 residues before the end of the CDR3; the remainder is reconstructed from the germline J gene. The gene calls are TRBV20-1 and TRBJ2-1; 13 nucleotides agree with TRBD2. The germline V gene has CDR1 DFQATT and CDR2 SNEGSKA (reference sequence). J gave up 7 bases and V 5 bases, and 11 bases lay outside the gene matches. The CDR3 is 16 amino acids. CDR3 bases read: TGCAGTGCTGGGGGACTAGCGGGGACGCCGGGTAATGAG. As protein: CSAGGLAGTPGNE. The entire CDR3 protein is CSAGGLAGTPGNEQFF.

This clone was seen ten or more times. The CDR3 end is not reached by the read, which stops 3 residues before it; the germline J gene fills it in. The chain couples TRBV6-2 or TRBV6-3 to TRBJ2-7; 10 positions agree with TRBD2. CDR3 size: 14 residues. CDR1 is MNHEY and CDR2 is SVGEGT in the germline V gene. Trimming removed 6 bases from V and 4 bases from J; junction bases left unmatched: 6. The sequenced part of the CDR3 DNA is TGTGCCAGCAGACAAGGACTAGCGGAGTACGAG. This codes for CASRQGLAEYE. The whole CDR3 sequence reads CASRQGLAEYEQYF.

This clone has a count of ten or more. The read is 3 residues too short to cover the CDR3 end, so that end is filled in from the germline J gene. The chain recombines TRBV29-1 with TRBJ2-6; 9 bases are a match to TRBD1. V lost 4 bases, J lost 2 bases, and 6 bases stayed unmatched. Germline V gene lookup returns CDR1 SQVTM and CDR2 ANQGSEA. The CDR3 length is 16 residues. The chain's CDR3 is CSVGPGQGAGANVLTF. The sequenced part of the CDR3 DNA is TGCAGCGTTGGACCGGGACAGGGAGCTGGGGCCAACGTC.